A single sample is the source of the 4 T cell receptor beta chains below, sequenced in a study of memory CD4+ T cells and cytomegalovirus serostatus. The sort gate was single viable CD3+CD4+CD8-CD45RO+ cells for memory CD4+ T cells. Sequenced by immunoSEQ multiplex PCR; TCRdb stores in-frame clones only, minus some. Here the sample spans 45,000 to 70,000 clones, less than 85% being singletons. The sequenced sample consisted of memory CD4+ T cells from blood. Receptors were obtained from an adult in good health and CMV-seronegative. Some clones in this sample may be carry-over from other donors' samples.

The chain has TRBV6-6 and TRBJ2-7; no clear D gene. CDR1 is MNHNY, CDR2 SVGAGI, per germline (reference sequence). The CDR3 extends over 14 amino acids. V was clipped by 2 bases and J by 3 bases, with 11 bases between them. CDR3 bases: TGTGCCAGCAGTTACACCGGACGTAACTACGAGCAGTACTTC. Its protein product is CASSYTGRNYEQYF.

This clone was seen a few times. The V gene is TRBV4-1, the J gene TRBJ2-2; D ambiguous. This CDR3 has 17 residues. Germline CDR1 and CDR2: MGHRA and YSYEKL. V lost 0 bases and J lost 0, with 11 bases in between. Here the CDR3 DNA reads TGCGCCAGCAGCCAAGAGTTACGAGACCCGAACACCGGGGAGCTGTTTTTT. It codes for CASSQELRDPNTGELFF.

This chain joins TRBV27 and TRBJ1-1; D is uncertain. The CDR3 spans 16 residues. The V end was cut by 5 bases, the J end by 0 bases, with 16 bases between. Germline CDR1 is MNHEY and CDR2 is SMNVEV (reference sequence). In DNA form, the CDR3 reads TGTGCCAGCAGTCCGGTAACATGGCAGGTGAACACTGAAGCTTTCTTT. Translating gives CASSPVTWQVNTEAFF.

This clone was detected a few times. The rearrangement uses TRBV30 and TRBJ1-2; 8 bases match TRBD1. The CDR3 has 13 residues. Germline loops: CDR1 GTSNPN, CDR2 SVGIG (reference sequence). With V trimmed by 5 bases and J by 13 bases, 15 bases remained unmatched. The CDR3: CAWLHRDRRPATF. The CDR3 DNA follows: TGTGCCTGGCTACATCGGGACAGGCGCCCTGCCACCTTC.